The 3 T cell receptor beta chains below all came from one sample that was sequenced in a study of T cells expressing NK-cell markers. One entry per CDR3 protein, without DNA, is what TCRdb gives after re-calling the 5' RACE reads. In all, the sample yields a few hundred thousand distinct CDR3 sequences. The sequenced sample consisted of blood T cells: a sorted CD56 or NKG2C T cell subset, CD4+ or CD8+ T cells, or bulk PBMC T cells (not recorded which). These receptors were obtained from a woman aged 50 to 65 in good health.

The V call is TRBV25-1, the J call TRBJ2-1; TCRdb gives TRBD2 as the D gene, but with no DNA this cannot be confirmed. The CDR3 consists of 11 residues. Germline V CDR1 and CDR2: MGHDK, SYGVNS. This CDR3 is CAKQTSYEQFF. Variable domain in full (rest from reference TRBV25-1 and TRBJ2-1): EADIYQTPRYLVIGTGKKITLECSQTMGHDKMYWYQQDPGMELHLIHYSYGVNSTEKGDLSSESTVSRIRTEHFPLTLESARPSHTSQYLCAKQTSYEQFFGPGTRLTVL.

The CDR3 spells CSARGSSYNSPLHF. The chain has TRBV20-1 and TRBJ1-6. Germline CDR1 and CDR2: DFQATT and SNEGSKA (reference sequence). This CDR3 is 14 amino acids long.

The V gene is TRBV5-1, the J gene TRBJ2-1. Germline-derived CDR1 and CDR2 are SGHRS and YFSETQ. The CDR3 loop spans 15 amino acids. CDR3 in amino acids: CASSLGGELYNEQFF.